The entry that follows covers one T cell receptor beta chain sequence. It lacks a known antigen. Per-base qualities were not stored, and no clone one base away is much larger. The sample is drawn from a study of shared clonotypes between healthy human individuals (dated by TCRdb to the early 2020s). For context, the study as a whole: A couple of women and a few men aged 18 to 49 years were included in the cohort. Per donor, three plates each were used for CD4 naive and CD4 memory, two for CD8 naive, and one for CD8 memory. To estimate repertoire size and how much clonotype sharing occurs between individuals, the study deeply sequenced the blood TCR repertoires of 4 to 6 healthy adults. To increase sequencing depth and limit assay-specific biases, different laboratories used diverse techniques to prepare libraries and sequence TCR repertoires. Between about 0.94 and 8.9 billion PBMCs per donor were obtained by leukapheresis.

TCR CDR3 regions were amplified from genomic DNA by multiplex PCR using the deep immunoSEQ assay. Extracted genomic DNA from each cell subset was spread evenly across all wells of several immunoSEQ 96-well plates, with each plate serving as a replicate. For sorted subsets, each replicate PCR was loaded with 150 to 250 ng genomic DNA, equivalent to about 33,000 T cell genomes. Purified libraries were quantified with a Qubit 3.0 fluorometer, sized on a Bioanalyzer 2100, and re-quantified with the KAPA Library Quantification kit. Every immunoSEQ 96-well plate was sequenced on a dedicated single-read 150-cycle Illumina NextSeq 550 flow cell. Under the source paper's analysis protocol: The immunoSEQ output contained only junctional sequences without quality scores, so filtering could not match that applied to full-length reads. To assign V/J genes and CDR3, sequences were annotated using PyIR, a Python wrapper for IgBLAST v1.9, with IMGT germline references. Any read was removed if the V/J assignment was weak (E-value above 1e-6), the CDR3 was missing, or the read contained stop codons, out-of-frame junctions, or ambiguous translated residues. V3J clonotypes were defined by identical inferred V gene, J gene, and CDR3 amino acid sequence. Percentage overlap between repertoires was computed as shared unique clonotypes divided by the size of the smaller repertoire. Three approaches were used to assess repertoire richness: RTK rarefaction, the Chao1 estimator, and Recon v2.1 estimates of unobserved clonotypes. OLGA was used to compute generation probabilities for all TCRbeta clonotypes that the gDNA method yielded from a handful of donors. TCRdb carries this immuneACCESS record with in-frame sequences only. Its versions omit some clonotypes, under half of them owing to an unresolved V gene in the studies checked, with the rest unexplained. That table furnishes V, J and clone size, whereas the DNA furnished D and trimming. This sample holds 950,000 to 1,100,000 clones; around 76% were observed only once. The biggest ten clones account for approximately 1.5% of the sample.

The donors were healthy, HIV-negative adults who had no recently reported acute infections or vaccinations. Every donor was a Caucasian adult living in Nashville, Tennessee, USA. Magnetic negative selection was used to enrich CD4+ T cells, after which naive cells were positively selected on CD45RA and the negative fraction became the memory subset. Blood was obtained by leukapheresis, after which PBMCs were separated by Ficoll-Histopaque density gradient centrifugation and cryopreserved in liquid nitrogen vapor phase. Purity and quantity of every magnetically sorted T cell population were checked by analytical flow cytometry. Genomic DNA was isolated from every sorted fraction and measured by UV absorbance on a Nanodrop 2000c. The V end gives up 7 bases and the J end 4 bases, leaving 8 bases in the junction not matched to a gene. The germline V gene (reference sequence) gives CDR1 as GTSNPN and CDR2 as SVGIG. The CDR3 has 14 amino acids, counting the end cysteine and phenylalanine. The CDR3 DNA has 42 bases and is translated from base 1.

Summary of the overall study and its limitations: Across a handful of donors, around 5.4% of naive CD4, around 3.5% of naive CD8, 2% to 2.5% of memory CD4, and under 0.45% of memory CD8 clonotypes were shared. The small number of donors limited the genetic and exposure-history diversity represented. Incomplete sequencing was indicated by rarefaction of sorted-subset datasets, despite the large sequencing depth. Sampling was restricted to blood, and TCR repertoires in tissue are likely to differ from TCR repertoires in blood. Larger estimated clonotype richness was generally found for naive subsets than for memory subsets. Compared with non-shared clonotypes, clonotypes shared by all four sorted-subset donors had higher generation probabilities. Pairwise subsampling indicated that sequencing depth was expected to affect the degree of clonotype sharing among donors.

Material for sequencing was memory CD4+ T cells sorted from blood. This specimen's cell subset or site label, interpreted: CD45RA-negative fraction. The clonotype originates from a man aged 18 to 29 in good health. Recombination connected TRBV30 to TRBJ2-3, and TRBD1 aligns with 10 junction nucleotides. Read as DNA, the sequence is TGTGCCTCTGCACCGGGACAGGGGCCAGATACGCAGTATTTT. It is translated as CASAPGQGPDTQYF.